The 27 T cell receptor beta chains below come from one sample, sequenced in a study of blood T cell repertoires in COVID-19. TCRdb's copy holds only in-frame clones and misses some; the assay was immunoSEQ multiplex PCR. In the table there are more than 60,000 clones, around 80% of which are singletons. The sample was peripheral blood. The receptor source for this set is a man aged 55 to 70 with acute or convalescent COVID-19.

The chain uses TRBV7-9 and TRBJ1-2; possibly TRBD1 for D (6 bases). The CDR3 is 14 amino acids. Deletions cut 5 bases from V and 5 bases from J, with 15 bases between. Germline loops: CDR1 SEHNR, CDR2 FQNEAQ (reference sequence). The CDR3 loop is CASSPGTGRYGYTF. The DNA for the CDR3 is TGTGCCAGCAGCCCCGGTACAGGGCGGTATGGCTACACCTTC.

This rearrangement joins TRBV10-1 to TRBJ2-7; TRBD2 aligns across 10 bases. The germline V gene has CDR1 WNHNN and CDR2 SYGVQD (reference sequence). Trimming cost V 8 bases and J 6 bases; bases outside gene matches: 7. The CDR3 totals 13 residues. This chain's CDR3 is CASATSGIGEQYF. In DNA form, the CDR3 reads TGCGCCAGCGCAACTAGCGGGATAGGCGAGCAGTACTTC.

The V call is TRBV24-1, the J call TRBJ2-1; 16 bases fit TRBD2. The CDR3 totals 20 residues. Looked up from germline, CDR1 is KGHDR and CDR2 is SFDVKD. The V and J ends lost 4 bases and 6 bases, in that order; junction bases with no gene match: 14. CDR3 nucleotides: TGTGCCACCAGTGACCCCCGCCTGGGACTAGCGGGAGGGCGTGGCAATGAGCAGTTCTTC. Its translation is CATSDPRLGLAGGRGNEQFF.

V usage is TRBV3-1 (or the pseudogene TRBV3-2) and J usage is TRBJ2-1, with D perhaps TRBD1 (6 bases). V lost 4 bases to trimming and J lost 8 bases, with 9 bases between them. CDR3 length equals 12 residues. Per germline, CDR1 LGHDT and CDR2 YNNKEL (reference sequence). The CDR3: CASSLWTDEQFF. For the CDR3, the DNA is TGTGCCAGCAGCCTTTGGACAGATGAGCAGTTCTTC.

The rearrangement uses TRBV18 and TRBJ1-3; D is perhaps TRBD1 (6 bases). CDR1 and CDR2 (germline): KGHSH, LQKENI. Trimming removed 1 base at V and 6 bases at J, with 10 bases between. The CDR3 consists of 14 residues. The DNA of the CDR3 is TGTGCCAGCTCACCACGGACAGTGATAAACACCATATATTTT. Amino acids: CASSPRTVINTIYF.

V usage is TRBV3-1 (or the pseudogene TRBV3-2) and J usage is TRBJ1-2, with D perhaps matching TRBD1 (5 bases). Between the trimmed V and J ends, which lost 1 base and 4 bases, there was a span of 13 bases. This CDR3 region has 15 residues. Germline CDR1 is LGHDT and CDR2 is YNNKEL (reference sequence). CDR3 in DNA: TGTGCCAGCAGCCAAGTATATACAGGATCCTATGGCTACACCTTC. Amino acids: CASSQVYTGSYGYTF.

The V call is TRBV15, the J call TRBJ2-7, with D perhaps TRBD1 (6 bases). Between the trimmed V and J ends, which lost 5 bases and 1 base, there was a span of 15 bases. Per the germline V gene, CDR1 is LNHNV and CDR2 is YYDKDF (reference sequence). The CDR3 sequence is 15 residues long. The CDR3 loop reads CATSFGTPTSYEQYF. CDR3 DNA sequence: TGTGCCACCAGCTTCGGGACACCCACATCCTACGAGCAGTACTTC.

This chain joins TRBV6-5 and TRBJ1-2; 7 nucleotides align to TRBD1. This CDR3 comprises 14 residues. J lost 0 bases, V lost 6 bases, and 4 bases had no gene match. Per germline, CDR1 MNHEY and CDR2 SVGAGI. The CDR3 DNA reads TGTGCCAGCAGATCAACAGGGGCTAACTATGGCTACACCTTC. Protein: CASRSTGANYGYTF.

The chain is built from TRBV30 and TRBJ2-2; no definite D call. The CDR3 runs 14 residues. Germline assignment: CDR1 GTSNPN and CDR2 SVGIG (reference sequence). V was shortened by 4 bases and J by 0 bases, with 9 bases between the two germline ends. The CDR3 DNA is TGTGCCTGGACCCCTGAGACGAACACCGGGGAGCTGTTTTTT. It specifies CAWTPETNTGELFF.

The V call is TRBV30, the J call TRBJ1-1; no definite D call. V was trimmed by 5 bases and J by 4 bases, leaving 11 bases between them. Germline V CDR1 and CDR2: GTSNPN, SVGIG (reference sequence). The CDR3 totals 12 residues. In nucleotides, the CDR3 is TGTGCCTGGTCGCGTAGTGGCACTGAAGCTTTCTTT. Amino acids: CAWSRSGTEAFF.

The V call is TRBV7-3, the J call TRBJ2-3; 13 bases align to TRBD2. Germline V lookup: CDR1 SGHTA, CDR2 FQGTGA. With 5 bases clipped from V and 14 bases from J, the junction kept 10 bases outside the gene matches. The CDR3 length is 14 residues. CDR3: CASSEGTSGVDTYF. In DNA, the CDR3 is TGTGCCAGCAGCGAGGGGACTAGCGGGGTTGATACGTATTTT.

This chain's CDR3 is CASSLGQGRNQPQHF. CDR3 DNA sequence: TGTGCCAGCAGCTTAGGACAGGGGCGCAATCAGCCCCAGCATTTT. The chain joins TRBV7-2 to TRBJ1-5, with 8 bases matching TRBD1. V gave up 1 base and J gave up 2 bases; unmatched junction bases: 1. The CDR3 has 15 amino acids. Germline V gives CDR1 SGHTA, CDR2 FQGNSA. The full variable domain, rest sourced from reference TRBV7-2 and TRBJ1-5, is GAGVSQSPSNKVTEKGKDVELRCDPISGHTALYWYRQSLGQGLEFLIYFQGNSAPDKSGLPSDRFSAERTGGSVSTLTIQRTQQEDSAVYLCASSLGQGRNQPQHFGDGTRLSIL.

Worth noting for this clone: One end of the junction does not line up with germline, which may come from a read error. The chain has TRBV27 and TRBJ2-1; 11 bases are a match to TRBD2. Germline assignment: CDR1 MNHEY and CDR2 SMNVEV (reference sequence). The CDR3 consists of 15 residues. DNA of the CDR3: TGTGCCAGCAATTTAGCGGGAGGGGCCTACAATGAGCAGTTCTTC. Translating gives CASNLAGGAYNEQFF.

Only a few counts were recorded for this clone. The V call is TRBV19, the J call TRBJ2-5; TRBD1 matches 12 bases. CDR1 is LNHDA and CDR2 is SQIVND in the germline V gene (reference sequence). J lost 4 bases, V lost 4 bases, and 7 bases had no gene match. This CDR3 region has 16 residues. The DNA for the CDR3 is TGTGCCAGTAGTAGCCCAAGGGACAGGGGGCGAGAGACCCAGTACTTC. Protein: CASSSPRDRGRETQYF.

J is TRBJ1-4 and V is TRBV7-9; TRBD1 is a possible D gene (6 bases). This CDR3 is built from 14 residues. CDR1 and CDR2 (germline): SEHNR, FQNEAQ (reference sequence). The V end was cut by 2 bases, the J end by 7 bases, with 11 bases between. CDR3 DNA: TGTGCCAGCAGCTTAATGGACAGTAGTGAAAAACTGTTTTTT. Encoded protein: CASSLMDSSEKLFF.

J is TRBJ1-2 and V is TRBV7-3; a possible D gene is TRBD1 (6 bases). Trimming took off 4 bases at V and 2 bases at J, with 14 bases between the two ends. Germline assignment: CDR1 SGHTA and CDR2 FQGTGA. The CDR3 spans 15 residues. As DNA, the CDR3 is TGTGCCAGCAGCTCCCTAGACAGGATGAACTATGGCTACACCTTC. Translation gives CASSSLDRMNYGYTF.

CDR3 protein: CASSPDSSQPQHF. CDR3 nucleotide sequence: TGTGCCAGCAGCCCCGACAGCTCTCAGCCCCAGCATTTT. The chain is built from TRBV7-9 and TRBJ1-5, with D perhaps matching TRBD1 (5 bases). Looked up from germline, CDR1 is SEHNR and CDR2 is FQNEAQ (reference sequence). V was trimmed by 5 bases and J by 6 bases, leaving 11 bases between them. This CDR3 region has 13 residues.

This chain connects TRBV4-2 to TRBJ1-1; no reliable D call. The CDR3 contains 15 residues. Germline loops: CDR1 LGHNA, CDR2 YNFKEQ. Trimming took 3 bases from V and 2 from J, leaving 13 bases between them. The CDR3 spells CASSQPMGPNTEAFF. CDR3 bases: TGTGCCAGCAGCCAGCCCATGGGCCCCAACACTGAAGCTTTCTTT.

The rearrangement joins TRBV27 to TRBJ2-3; TRBD1 matches at 9 bases. V lost 2 bases to trimming and J lost 8 bases; unmatched junction nucleotides: 8. Germline CDR1 reads MNHEY; CDR2 reads SMNVEV (reference sequence). The CDR3 extends over 15 amino acids. The DNA for the CDR3 is TGTGCCAGCAGTTTAAGACAGGGGGGCGGAGGTACGCAGTATTTT. Protein sequence: CASSLRQGGGGTQYF.

The chain employs TRBV25-1 and TRBJ2-2; D not resolved. The germline V gene has CDR1 MGHDK and CDR2 SYGVNS. This CDR3 has 12 residues. Trimming removed 11 bases from V and 6 bases from J, with 13 bases in between. The CDR3 DNA sequence: TGTGCCCCCGAGGTGGCAGCCGGGGAGCTGTTTTTT. Residues: CAPEVAAGELFF.

V and J are TRBV28 and TRBJ2-7, with D possibly matching TRBD2 (7 bases). Germline CDR1 and CDR2: MDHEN and SYDVKM. Trimming removed 4 bases from V and 4 bases from J, with 17 bases in between. The CDR3 is 15 residues long. Here the CDR3 DNA reads TGTGCCAGCAGTTCTCCCGAGGGGGGGGGATACGAGCAGTACTTC. Translating it yields CASSSPEGGGYEQYF.

In this sample, this clone turned up once. The V call is TRBV2, the J call TRBJ1-5, with D maybe TRBD1 (5 bases). V lost 7 bases to trimming and J lost 7 bases, with 17 bases between them. The germline V gene has CDR1 SNHLY and CDR2 FYNNEI. This CDR3 is 14 amino acids long. Here the CDR3 reads CASTERGGGQPQHF. CDR3 nucleotide sequence: TGTGCCAGCACCGAAAGGGGCGGGGGGCAGCCCCAGCATTTT. Complete variable domain (other parts from reference TRBV2 and TRBJ1-5): EPEVTQTPSHQVTQMGQEVILRCVPISNHLYFYWYRQILGQKVEFLVSFYNNEISEKSEIFDDQFSVERPDGSNFTLKIRSTKLEDSAMYFCASTERGGGQPQHFGDGTRLSIL.

CDR3 DNA: TGTGCCAGCAGCTTCAGGGTAAATGAGCAGTTCTTC. This translates into CASSFRVNEQFF. This chain joins TRBV7-2 and TRBJ2-1; possibly TRBD1 for D (5 bases). CDR3 length equals 12 residues. V was pared by 3 bases and J by 7 bases, with 7 bases between. The V gene's germline CDR1 is SGHTA and CDR2 FQGNSA. The entire variable domain, with the rest obtained from reference TRBV7-2 and TRBJ2-1, is as follows: GAGVSQSPSNKVTEKGKDVELRCDPISGHTALYWYRQSLGQGLEFLIYFQGNSAPDKSGLPSDRFSAERTGGSVSTLTIQRTQQEDSAVYLCASSFRVNEQFFGPGTRLTVL.

This clone was observed a single time. The V gene is TRBV6-5, the J gene TRBJ2-3; the match to TRBD2 covers 10 bases. The CDR3 spans 14 residues. V lost 6 bases, J lost 4 bases, and 4 bases stayed unmatched. Germline loops: CDR1 MNHEY, CDR2 SVGAGI. The CDR3, as DNA: TGTGCCAGCAGGAGCGGGGGGGCTGCAGATACGCAGTATTTT. Translation gives CASRSGGAADTQYF.

The chain has TRBV5-1 and TRBJ2-2, with 9 bases fitting TRBD1. CDR1 and CDR2 from the germline V gene are SGHRS and YFSETQ. This CDR3 contains 16 residues. V lost 4 bases and J lost 4; bases outside the gene matches: 8. CDR3 loop: CASSIDRGVVTGELFF. Written as DNA, the CDR3 is TGCGCCAGCAGCATCGACAGGGGGGTAGTCACCGGGGAGCTGTTTTTT.

V is TRBV5-1 and J is TRBJ2-7; D is perhaps TRBD1 (5 bases). Trimming removed 2 bases at V and 7 bases at J, with 13 bases between. The germline V gene has CDR1 SGHRS and CDR2 YFSETQ. The CDR3 loop spans 13 amino acids. This chain's CDR3 is CASSFIGGAEQYF. In DNA form, the CDR3 reads TGCGCCAGCAGCTTCATAGGTGGGGCAGAGCAGTACTTC.

The chain joins TRBV28 to TRBJ2-1; TRBD2 matches at 11 bases. The V gene's germline CDR1 is MDHEN and CDR2 SYDVKM. CDR3 length: 15 residues. V shed 11 bases, J shed 9 bases, and the junction held 15 bases outside the gene matches. CDR3 nucleotides: TGTGCCTCGGGAGCTACTAGCGGGAGCCCCGGTGAGCAGTTCTTC. Amino acids: CASGATSGSPGEQFF.